This TCR beta chain derives from a study of cytotoxic CD8 clonotypes in ibrutinib-treated CLL. Overall study: Responses: roughly 24 partial, 2 complete; after median roughly 68 months, about 14 stayed remitted, around twelve progressed.

Investigators sourced about 2.2 micrograms of genomic DNA from cryopreserved PBMCs for TCR beta libraries. This CDR3 comprises 16 residues. Germline-derived CDR1 and CDR2 are MDHEN and SYDVKM. The V gene end was trimmed by 1 base and the J gene end by 5 bases; junction bases not matched to a gene: 7. Data came from immunoSEQ multiplex PCR; TCRdb stores just in-frame clones and leaves some out. The sample consists of hundreds of thousands of clones, approximately 79% of them appearing once. The chain employs TRBV28 and TRBJ1-5; TRBD1 agrees at 8 bases. Material: PBMCs, obtained after 12 months of ibrutinib treatment. This clonotype was obtained from a human donor with chronic lymphocytic leukemia. The CDR3 DNA is TGTGCCAGCAGTTTATCTTGGCAGGGGGCCTATCAGCCCCAGCATTTT. Its protein is CASSLSWQGAYQPQHF.